One and the same sample provided the 5 T cell receptor beta chains below, sequenced in a study of T cell clonality in common variable immunodeficiency. Study outcomes and limitations: Reportedly, TCR beta sequences from common variable immunodeficiency showed fewer deletions and N-nucleotide insertions.

These receptors' targets are unknown. The data were produced by immunoSEQ multiplex PCR, yet TCRdb's version contains in-frame clones alone and is incomplete. This sample includes fewer than 25,000 clones with no singletons; its ten biggest clones take up roughly 6.6%. Sequenced material: peripheral blood mononuclear cells. The receptors here all came from a human donor with common variable immunodeficiency.

This clone occurred many times. The read falls 3 residues short of the CDR3 end, and the missing part is taken from the germline J gene. This chain joins TRBV20-1 and TRBJ1-4, with 7 nucleotides matching TRBD1. CDR3 length: 12 amino acids. Germline trimming cut 1 base from V and 8 bases from J; bases unmatched to any gene: 1. Germline V lookup: CDR1 DFQATT, CDR2 SNEGSKA (reference sequence). CDR3 residues: CSARGGQEKLFF. The CDR3 bases that were read are TGCAGTGCTAGAGGGGGACAGGAAAAA.

This clone has just a few counts. With the read ending 3 residues before the CDR3 end, the germline J gene is used to fill in that end. The chain links TRBV7-3 to TRBJ2-2, with 7 positions matching TRBD1. CDR3 size: 16 residues. Germline-derived CDR1 and CDR2 are SGHTA and FQGTGA. The ends lost 5 bases at V and 1 base at J; junction bases unmatched: 7. This CDR3 is CASSLTGVMNTGELFF. The sequenced CDR3 bases are TGTGCCAGCAGCCTCACAGGGGTGATGAACACCGGGGAG.

At least ten counts were recorded for this clone. The CDR3 goes on 3 residues after the read ends, and that part is filled in from the germline J gene. This chain joins TRBV7-2 and TRBJ1-5; TRBD1 aligns across 10 bases. There are 15 residues in the CDR3. CDR1 is SGHTA and CDR2 is FQGNSA in the germline V gene. The ends lost 6 bases at V and 6 bases at J; junction bases unmatched: 8. Partial CDR3 DNA: TGTGCCAGCAGGGATGGGACAGGGGCGGGTCAGCCC. It encodes CASRDGTGAGQP. The whole CDR3 reads CASRDGTGAGQPQHF.

In its sample, this clone was seen a few times. The read halts 3 residues ahead of the CDR3 end, with the missing end drawn from the germline J gene. The chain has TRBV6-1 and TRBJ1-1; D not certain. With 2 bases removed from V and 3 bases from J, the gap between germline ends came to 7 bases. Germline lookup yields CDR1 MNHNS and CDR2 SASEGT. The CDR3 is 13 residues long. The part of the CDR3 DNA that was read is TGTGCCAGCAGTGAACACGAGGACACTGAA. It specifies CASSEHEDTE. The CDR3, in full, reads CASSEHEDTEAFF.

As to this clone: The read comes to an end 3 residues before the CDR3 does, leaving the germline J gene to fill in the end. V and J are TRBV13 and TRBJ2-7, with unresolved D. The CDR3 has 12 amino acids. Germline V CDR1 and CDR2: PRHDT, FYEKMQ (reference sequence). Trimming stripped 5 bases from V and 6 bases from J, with 11 bases between. The CDR3: CASSRRPGEQYF. The CDR3 bases that were read are TGTGCCAGCAGCAGACGTCCGGGCGAG. The whole variable domain, remainder taken from reference TRBV13 and TRBJ2-7, is AAGVIQSPRHLIKEKRETATLKCYPIPRHDTVYWYQQGPGQDPQFLISFYEKMQSDKGSIPDRFSAQQFSDYHSELNMSSLELGDSALYFCASSRRPGEQYFGPGTRLTVT.